The 3 T cell receptor beta chains reported below all come from one sample, sequenced in a study of shared clonotypes between healthy human individuals. TCRdb keeps only in-frame clones here, not all; method: immunoSEQ multiplex PCR. The data hold 650,000 to 700,000 clones, with roughly 88% observed a single time. The source material was memory CD8+ T cells from PBMCs. The subset here: CD45RO+ cells pooled with CCR7-negative TemRA cells. Receptor source: a man aged 18 to 30 in good health. Some clones in this sample may be carry-over from other donors' samples.

Regarding this clone: Different DNA sequences within this sample yield the same CDR3. The rearrangement joins TRBV9 to TRBJ2-7; D not resolved. Germline CDR1 is SGDLS and CDR2 is YYNGEE. V shed 0 bases and J shed 1 base, with 8 bases lying between them. The CDR3 is 14 amino acids. The CDR3 here is CASSVGWGSYEQYF. The CDR3 coding sequence is TGTGCCAGCAGCGTAGGGTGGGGATCCTACGAGCAGTACTTC.

The CDR3 sequence: CASSQDGTSGSGQFF. The CDR3 DNA reads as TGCGCCAGCAGCCAAGACGGAACTAGCGGATCGGGGCAGTTCTTC. V usage is TRBV4-1 and J usage is TRBJ2-1; 8 bases map to TRBD2. The CDR3 spans 15 residues. The ends lost 0 bases at V and 12 bases at J; junction bases unmatched: 10. Per germline, CDR1 MGHRA and CDR2 YSYEKL.

The CDR3 is CASTLRAFGYNEQFF. The CDR3 region has the DNA TGTGCCAGCACCTTGCGGGCGTTTGGCTACAATGAGCAGTTCTTC. The rearrangement uses TRBV6-5 and TRBJ2-1; TRBD2 might be the D (5 bases). The V gene's germline CDR1 is MNHEY and CDR2 SVGAGI. This CDR3 is built from 15 residues. V was pared by 7 bases and J by 3 bases, with 16 bases between.